This TCR beta chain was sequenced during a study of post-analysis software for immune sequencing data. The TCR beta cDNA libraries contained unique molecular identifiers. TCRdb passed the PCR reads through MiXCR, listing each CDR3 protein once. Of about 200,000 distinct CDR3 sequences in the sample, over 25% are singletons; the top ten hold around 3.7%. The receptor comes from a girl aged 2-17 years with multiple sclerosis. The specimen was blood.

CDR3 amino acids: CASSFIGQGITDTQYF. The DNA for the CDR3 is TGCGCCAGCAGCTTCATAGGACAGGGGATCACAGATACGCAGTATTTT. The chain employs TRBV5-1 and TRBJ2-3; TRBD1 matches 9 bases. Germline trimming cut 2 bases from V and 2 bases from J; bases unmatched to any gene: 6. The CDR3 runs to 16 residues. Germline V lookup: CDR1 SGHRS, CDR2 YFSETQ.